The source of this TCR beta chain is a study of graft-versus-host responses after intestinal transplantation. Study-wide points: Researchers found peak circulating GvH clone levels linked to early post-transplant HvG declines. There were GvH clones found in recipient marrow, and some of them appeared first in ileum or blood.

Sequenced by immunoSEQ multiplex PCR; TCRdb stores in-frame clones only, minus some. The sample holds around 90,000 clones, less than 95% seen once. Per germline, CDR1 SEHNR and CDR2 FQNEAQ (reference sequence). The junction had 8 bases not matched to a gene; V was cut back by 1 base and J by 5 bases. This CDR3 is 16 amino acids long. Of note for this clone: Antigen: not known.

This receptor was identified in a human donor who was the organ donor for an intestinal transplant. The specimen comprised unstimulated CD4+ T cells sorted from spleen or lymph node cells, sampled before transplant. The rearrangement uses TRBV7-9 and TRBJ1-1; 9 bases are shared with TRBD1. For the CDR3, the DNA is TGTGCCAGCAGCTTAGGGACAGGGGCCATGATAACTGAAGCTTTCTTT. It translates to CASSLGTGAMITEAFF. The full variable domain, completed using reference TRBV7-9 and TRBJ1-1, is DTGVSQNPRHKITKRGQNVTFRCDPISEHNRLYWYRQTLGQGPEFLTYFQNEAQLEKSRLLSDRFSAERPKGSFSTLEIQRTEQGDSAMYLCASSLGTGAMITEAFFGQGTRLTVV.